This T cell receptor (beta chain) was captured by sequencing in a study of cytomegalovirus exposure and HLA in healthy donors. A word on this clone: Its specificity is not known.

The junction had 12 bases not matched to a gene; V was cut back by 0 bases and J by 1 base. Looked up from germline, CDR1 is SGHVT and CDR2 is SQSDAQ. CDR3 length: 19 amino acids. General study results and limits: Listed as cytomegalovirus-associated were over 150 TCR beta chains. In a later analysis, TCR association rates varied by HLA locus: DRB1 most, HLA-C fewest.

60 Vbeta and 13 Jbeta primers were used in PCR. TCRdb's table, derived via immunoSEQ multiplex PCR, lists solely in-frame clones and lacks some. The table records about 190,000 clones, about 84% of them present only once. The receptor comes from a woman aged 25 to 45 in good health and CMV-seropositive. V and J are TRBV7-4 and TRBJ2-1; TRBD2 aligns across 7 bases. Sequencing was performed on PBMCs. CDR3 sequence (DNA): TGTGCCAGCAGCTTAGCCCTGAGGTGGGGGGGGGTTTCCTACAATGAGCAGTTCTTC. This translates into CASSLALRWGGVSYNEQFF.